A selection of T cell receptor beta chains follows, all from one sample in a study of T cells in Graves' hyperthyroidism and ophthalmopathy. One entry per CDR3 protein results from TCRdb running MiXCR on the multiplex PCR reads. There are under 200,000 distinct CDR3 sequences in the sample; roughly 10% occur only once, and approximately 20% lies in the top ten. Sequencing was carried out using blood. The receptors originated from a woman in her late teens or twenties with Graves' hyperthyroidism that later progressed to Graves' ophthalmopathy. Both conserved end residues are part of each CDR3. A D gene is named only where the DNA matches it firmly. Some rows have no size entry. The others give once, few or many, or a class for an expanded clone.

d_gene	v_gene	abundance	j_gene	CDR3aa	CDR3nt
.	TRBV6-1	many	TRBJ1-1	CASLRRGTTEAFF	TGTGCCAGCTTGCGAAGGGGGACCACTGAAGCTTTCTTT
.	TRBV7-3	many	TRBJ1-1	CASSLEGRTEAFF	TGTGCCAGCAGCTTAGAGGGTCGGACTGAAGCTTTCTTT
.	TRBV14	.	TRBJ2-7	CASSRLQGSYEQYF	TGTGCCAGCAGCAGATTACAGGGTTCCTACGAGCAGTACTTC
TRBD2	TRBV7-2	many	TRBJ2-5	CASSPRTSGGQETQYF	TGTGCCAGCAGCCCTCGGACTAGCGGAGGACAAGAGACCCAGTACTTC
TRBD2	TRBV4-1	few	TRBJ2-7	CASRLAGGPYEQYF	TGCGCCAGCCGACTAGCGGGAGGCCCTTACGAGCAGTACTTC
.	TRBV11-2	many	TRBJ2-6	CASSLTRAVNGANVLTF	TGTGCCAGCAGCTTGACAAGGGCTGTAAATGGGGCCAACGTCCTGACTTTC
TRBD2	TRBV12-3/TRBV12-4	many	TRBJ2-3	CASSLVVGGALDTQYF	TGTGCCAGCAGTTTAGTGGTCGGGGGGGCCCTAGATACGCAGTATTTT
.	TRBV7-9	.	TRBJ1-2	CASNTGGETYGYTF	TGTGCCAGCAACACGGGGGGGGAAACGTATGGCTACACCTTC
.	TRBV12-3/TRBV12-4	many	TRBJ1-1	CASSRGPEAFF	TGTGCCAGCAGCCGCGGACCTGAAGCTTTCTTT
.	TRBV5-5	.	TRBJ2-1	CASSFFGIGYNEQFF	TGTGCCAGCAGCTTCTTTGGGATAGGATACAATGAGCAGTTCTTC
TRBD1	TRBV7-9	many	TRBJ2-5	CASRPAPGQTETQYF	TGTGCCAGCAGACCTGCGCCGGGACAGACAGAGACCCAGTACTTC
.	TRBV13	many	TRBJ2-1	CASSLLAKSSYNEQFF	TGTGCCAGCAGCTTACTTGCAAAGAGCTCCTACAATGAGCAGTTCTTC
.	TRBV20-1	.	TRBJ1-5	CSASYGGHQPQHF	TGCAGTGCTAGTTATGGGGGACATCAGCCCCAGCATTTT
.	TRBV2	many	TRBJ2-2	CASSGARGTGELFF	TGTGCCAGCAGTGGAGCCCGAGGGACCGGGGAGCTGTTTTTT
.	TRBV6-1	many	TRBJ2-7	CASSSTGDYEQYF	TGTGCCAGCAGTAGCACCGGGGACTACGAGCAGTACTTC
TRBD1	TRBV19	many	TRBJ1-5	CASSIPDRDMHPQHF	TGTGCCAGTAGTATTCCTGACAGGGACATGCACCCCCAGCATTTT
.	TRBV29-1	few	TRBJ1-1	CSVVHWSTEAFF	TGCAGCGTTGTACATTGGAGCACTGAAGCTTTCTTT
TRBD1	TRBV6-2/TRBV6-3	many	TRBJ1-1	CASSYRGRPTEAFF	TGTGCCAGCAGTTACAGGGGGCGTCCCACTGAAGCTTTCTTT
TRBD1	TRBV20-1	many	TRBJ2-5	CSARGQGYQETQYF	TGCAGTGCTAGAGGACAGGGATATCAAGAGACCCAGTACTTC
.	TRBV18	.	TRBJ2-7	CASSPRSGAKGSYEQYF	TGTGCCAGCTCACCACGGAGTGGGGCGAAGGGATCCTACGAGCAGTACTTC
.	TRBV5-4	.	TRBJ2-3	CASSLAGRAGEKDTQYF	TGTGCCAGCAGCTTGGCCGGTCGCGCCGGGGAGAAAGATACGCAGTATTTT
.	TRBV28	many	TRBJ1-5	CASSLGRTASNQPQHF	TGTGCCAGCAGTTTGGGTCGGACGGCTAGCAATCAGCCCCAGCATTTT
TRBD2	TRBV19	many	TRBJ2-5	CASSKNSRGGGETQYF	TGTGCCAGTAGTAAAAACTCGCGGGGGGGCGGAGAGACCCAGTACTTC
TRBD1	TRBV7-9	many	TRBJ1-4	CASSPRQGQGGDEKLFF	TGTGCCAGCAGCCCCCGACAGGGCCAAGGGGGAGATGAAAAACTGTTTTTT
.	TRBV20-1	many	TRBJ1-4	CSARDSLRGTGSLEKLFF	TGCAGTGCTAGAGATTCCTTGAGGGGCACTGGGTCCCTTGAAAAACTGTTTTTT
.	TRBV28	many	TRBJ2-4	CTSSSPQVQNIQYF	TGTACCAGCAGTTCCCCACAGGTACAAAACATTCAGTACTTC
.	TRBV10-3	many	TRBJ2-1	CAIRNTGRNEQFF	TGTGCCATCAGGAACACAGGGCGCAATGAGCAGTTCTTC
.	TRBV29-1	many	TRBJ2-5	CSVPGGSSWETQYF	TGCAGCGTTCCGGGCGGGTCATCTTGGGAGACCCAGTACTTC
.	TRBV27	many	TRBJ1-2	CASSGDFRTFDGYTF	TGTGCCAGCAGCGGAGACTTCAGGACGTTTGATGGCTACACCTTC
.	TRBV5-6	.	TRBJ1-3	CASSSLLGNTIYF	TGTGCCAGCAGCTCCCTTCTCGGAAACACCATATATTTT
.	TRBV11-2	many	TRBJ2-2	CASSWSGGELFF	TGTGCCAGCAGTTGGAGCGGCGGGGAGCTGTTTTTT
.	TRBV7-8	many	TRBJ2-1	CASSFAARGGHEQFF	TGTGCCAGCAGCTTTGCTGCAAGGGGGGGTCATGAGCAGTTCTTC
TRBD1	TRBV18	.	TRBJ1-6	CASSPGGGRSPLHF	TGTGCCAGCTCACCGGGAGGGGGCCGATCACCCCTCCACTTT
TRBD2	TRBV29-1	.	TRBJ2-3	CSVDGGSSTDTQYF	TGCAGCGTTGACGGGGGGTCATCAACAGATACGCAGTATTTT
.	TRBV4-2	.	TRBJ2-1	CASSQDLAFGTYNEQFF	TGTGCCAGCAGCCAAGATTTGGCCTTCGGAACCTACAATGAGCAGTTCTTC
.	TRBV29-1	many	TRBJ2-2	CSVEGGREGFTGELFF	TGCAGCGTTGAAGGAGGGCGGGAAGGGTTTACCGGGGAGCTGTTTTTT
.	TRBV6-1	many	TRBJ1-2	CASSGADYGYTF	TGTGCCAGCAGTGGGGCAGACTATGGCTACACCTTC
.	TRBV6-1	.	TRBJ2-7	CASSRQVSSEQYF	TGTGCCAGCTCTCGGCAGGTGTCGTCCGAGCAGTACTTC
.	TRBV3-1	.	TRBJ2-7	CASSQDPLKSYEQYF	TGTGCCAGCAGCCAAGACCCCCTAAAAAGCTACGAGCAGTACTTC
.	TRBV6-4	few	TRBJ2-1	CASSGLAHNEQFF	TGTGCCAGCAGTGGTCTAGCACACAATGAGCAGTTCTTC
.	TRBV27	many	TRBJ2-6	CASSLQGLRTSGANVLTF	TGTGCCAGCAGTTTGCAGGGGCTACGAACCTCTGGGGCCAACGTCCTGACTTTC
TRBD1	TRBV6-1	many	TRBJ1-4	CASSPTGVEKLFF	TGTGCCAGCAGTCCGACAGGGGTGGAAAAACTGTTTTTT
TRBD2	TRBV19	.	TRBJ2-1	CASSIRLARNEQFF	TGTGCCAGTAGTATCCGACTAGCACGGAATGAGCAGTTCTTC
.	TRBV24-1	many	TRBJ2-5	CATGYRGLGTETQYF	TGTGCCACCGGATATCGGGGCCTCGGCACGGAGACCCAGTACTTC
.	TRBV3-1	.	TRBJ2-7	CASSQMGGSYEQYF	TGTGCCAGCAGCCAGATGGGGGGCTCCTACGAGCAGTACTTC
TRBD2	TRBV19	many	TRBJ2-3	CASRKRELDTQYF	TGTGCCAGTAGAAAGCGGGAGTTGGATACGCAGTATTTT
.	TRBV4-2	.	TRBJ2-1	CASSRLQDALGTSYNEQFF	TGTGCCAGCAGCCGCCTTCAAGACGCCCTGGGAACCTCCTACAATGAGCAGTTCTTC
.	TRBV9	many	TRBJ2-3	CASSPGGARTDTQYF	TGTGCCAGCAGCCCCGGAGGGGCTCGCACAGATACGCAGTATTTT
TRBD1	TRBV7-9	many	TRBJ2-2	CASSFRGQGVRNTGELFF	TGTGCCAGCAGCTTCCGTGGACAGGGCGTCAGGAACACCGGGGAGCTGTTTTTT
.	TRBV20-1	many	TRBJ1-1	CSAVQQGRMNTEAFF	TGCAGTGCTGTACAACAGGGACGTATGAACACTGAAGCTTTCTTT
.	TRBV6-5	many	TRBJ1-1	CASSYSEMNTEAFF	TGTGCCAGCAGTTACTCGGAGATGAACACTGAAGCTTTCTTT
TRBD2	TRBV30	few	TRBJ2-1	CAWSVRRLAGGRSYNEQFF	TGTGCCTGGAGTGTACGGCGTCTAGCGGGAGGGCGGTCCTACAATGAGCAGTTCTTC
.	TRBV3-1	many	TRBJ2-7	CASSQSDRRVREQYF	TGTGCCAGCAGCCAATCGGACCGCAGGGTCCGCGAGCAGTACTTC
.	TRBV7-6	many	TRBJ2-2	CASRVSMASSTGELFF	TGTGCCAGCAGAGTCTCAATGGCGTCGAGCACCGGGGAGCTGTTTTTT
TRBD1	TRBV19	many	TRBJ1-5	CASSIGRTGNQPQHF	TGTGCCAGTAGTATAGGACGGACAGGGAATCAGCCCCAGCATTTT
.	TRBV6-1	many	TRBJ1-2	CASPRRVRRGLIYGYTF	TGTGCCAGCCCGCGGCGCGTAAGGCGGGGGCTTATCTATGGCTACACCTTC
TRBD2	TRBV18	many	TRBJ2-1	CASSPDPLAGWNNEQFF	TGTGCCAGCTCACCAGATCCCCTAGCGGGGTGGAACAATGAGCAGTTCTTC